Reported below is one T cell receptor beta chain. The antigen is unknown. Profiled with immunoSEQ multiplex PCR; TCRdb holds only in-frame clones, not every one. The table shows about 1.5 million clones, with roughly 96% occurring only once. This entry belongs to a study of shared clonotypes between healthy human individuals. Findings and limits, study-wide: Lower generation probabilities were found for non-shared clonotypes than for those shared by all four donors.

This CDR3 is 14 amino acids long. The germline V gene encodes CDR1 SNHLY and CDR2 FYNNEI. V lost 9 bases, J lost 2 bases, and 16 bases lay in between. This TCR derives from a man aged 25-45 years in good health. J is TRBJ1-2 and V is TRBV2; D gene ambiguous. The sequenced sample consisted of naive CD4+ T cells sorted from blood. The subset is: CD45RA+ positively selected. CDR3 sequence reads: CARSIRETNYGYTF. The CDR3 nucleotides are TGTGCCAGAAGCATCCGGGAGACAAACTATGGCTACACCTTC.